This T cell receptor (beta chain) was sequenced for a study of cytomegalovirus exposure and HLA in healthy donors. Broader study findings: In a later analysis, DRB1 alleles had the most associated TCRs; HLA-C alleles the fewest.

The CDR3 consists of 14 residues. The trim removed 4 bases at V and 5 bases at J, leaving 7 bases unmatched. CDR1 and CDR2 from the germline V gene are GTSNPN and SVGIG (reference sequence). About this clone: What it binds is not known.

The PCR made use of 60 Vbeta and 13 Jbeta primers. As handled by the study authors: An analysis performed later counted about 80 million unique TCR beta chains (approximately 11 million of them shared). This table comes from immunoSEQ multiplex PCR, and its TCRdb copy is limited to in-frame clones, with some not included. From that table come the V and J calls and clone size; the DNA was used to work out D and trimming. Of approximately 150,000 clones in the sample, about two thirds were seen once. The chain has TRBV30 and TRBJ2-2, with 7 bases matching TRBD2. The sequenced sample consisted of PBMCs. The clonotype originates from a woman under 30 in good health and CMV-seropositive. The CDR3 nucleotides read TGTGCCTGGACCACCGGGACTAATACCGGGGAGCTGTTTTTT. Amino acids: CAWTTGTNTGELFF.